This TCR beta chain was identified during a study of ipilimumab plus nivolumab after autologous stem cell transplantation. The CDR3 covers 17 residues. CDR1 is MRHNA and CDR2 is SNTAGT in the germline V gene. V lost 6 bases to trimming and J lost 5 bases; unmatched junction nucleotides: 13. Here immunoSEQ multiplex PCR was the method, and the copy in TCRdb shows in-frame clones only, minus some. The table lists under 20,000 clones, 81% of them singletons. The receptor was isolated from a male donor with diffuse large B-cell lymphoma. The sequencing here drew on PBMCs, taken in a trial of ipilimumab plus nivolumab as post-transplant consolidation. This chain joins TRBV6-4 and TRBJ2-5; TRBD2 aligns across 12 bases. The DNA of the CDR3 is TGTGCCAGCAGAACCCGGACTAGCGGGGATTCCTTGGAGACCCAGTACTTC. Its protein is CASRTRTSGDSLETQYF.